The 22 T cell receptor beta chains in this list originate from one sample, sequenced in a study of control samples from healthy donors and cancer patients. Libraries were prepared by immunoSEQ multiplex PCR; TCRdb keeps only in-frame clonotypes and omits some of them. The sample has about 160,000 clones, under 96% seen once. The sequencing input was blood. These receptors were taken from a woman in her 30s in good health.

The chain links TRBV4-1 to TRBJ2-7, with D tentatively TRBD1 (6 bases). Trimming removed 0 bases at V and 1 base at J, with 16 bases between. The CDR3 is 17 amino acids. The V gene's germline CDR1 is MGHRA and CDR2 YSYEKL. CDR3 nucleotide sequence: TGCGCCAGCAGCCAAGATCGGGGTTTGGGGGCATCCTACGAGCAGTACTTC. This sequence encodes CASSQDRGLGASYEQYF.

About this clone itself: The junction and the germline gene differ at one end; a read error may be behind it. The rearrangement links TRBV7-7 to TRBJ2-1; 10 bases line up with TRBD2. CDR1 is SSHAT, CDR2 FNYEAQ, per germline (reference sequence). The CDR3 sequence is 13 residues long. The CDR3 nucleotides read TGTGCTAGCAGCCTCCGACTAGCGGGTGAGCAGTTCTTC. Residues: CASSLRLAGEQFF.

CDR3 amino acids: CASSNRDQRNIQYF. Here the CDR3 DNA reads TGTGCCAGTAGTAACCGGGACCAGAGGAACATTCAGTACTTC. This chain links TRBV19 with TRBJ2-4, with D perhaps assigned TRBD1 or TRBD2 (5 bases each). The CDR3 extends over 14 amino acids. Germline V gene data show CDR1 as LNHDA and CDR2 as SQIVND (reference sequence). Between the trimmed V and J ends, which lost 4 bases and 7 bases, there was a span of 14 bases.

This clone has a single count. The V and J genes are TRBV2 and TRBJ1-2; D call uncertain. The CDR3 is made up of 13 amino acids. The V end lost 6 bases, the J end lost 4 bases, and 12 bases lay between the germline ends. Germline loops: CDR1 SNHLY, CDR2 FYNNEI. The CDR3 spells CASSQDKSYGYTF. For the CDR3, the DNA is TGTGCCAGCAGCCAGGATAAGTCCTATGGCTACACCTTC.

Details on this clone: A junction boundary mismatches the germline segment, possibly from a read error. The J gene is TRBJ2-5, the V gene TRBV5-6; D call uncertain. The CDR3 sequence is 11 residues long. Germline V lookup: CDR1 SGHDT, CDR2 YYEEEE. CDR3 in amino acids: CASSLRSPPDF. DNA for the CDR3: TGTGCCAGCAGCTTGAGAAGTCCTCCGGACTTC. Using reference TRBV5-6 and TRBJ2-5 for the parts outside the CDR3, the full variable domain is DAGVTQSPTHLIKTRGQQVTLRCSPKSGHDTVSWYQQALGQGPQFIFQYYEEEERQRGNFPDRFSGHQFPNYSSELNVNALLLGDSALYLCASSLRSPPDFGPGTRLLVL.

The rearrangement joins TRBV5-1 to TRBJ2-7; D remains unclear. The CDR3 is made up of 14 amino acids. CDR1 and CDR2 from the germline V gene are SGHRS and YFSETQ. The V end lost 4 bases, the J end lost 6 bases, and 17 bases lay between the germline ends. DNA of the CDR3: TGCGCCAGCAGCCCCGTTCGGGTTAGTCTCGAGCAGTACTTC. Its translation: CASSPVRVSLEQYF.

The chain combines TRBV5-1 with TRBJ2-1; D possibly uses TRBD1 or TRBD2 (5 bases each). Trimming took 4 bases from V and 10 from J, leaving 18 bases between them. The CDR3 has 14 amino acids. Germline loops: CDR1 SGHRS, CDR2 YFSETQ. CDR3 sequence reads: CASSNRDGTREQFF. DNA of the CDR3: TGCGCCAGCAGCAACCGGGACGGAACACGGGAGCAGTTCTTC.

This chain links TRBV27 with TRBJ1-3, with D tentatively TRBD1 (6 bases). In germline, CDR1 is MNHEY, CDR2 SMNVEV (reference sequence). Deletions cut 3 bases from V and 3 bases from J, with 15 bases between. The CDR3 length is 16 residues. CDR3 region: CASSFSQDSVGNTIYF. The CDR3 DNA reads as TGTGCCAGCAGTTTCTCACAGGACAGCGTTGGAAACACCATATATTTT.

The chain joins TRBV5-1 to TRBJ2-5; TRBD1 might be the D (6 bases). The CDR3 loop spans 16 amino acids. Looked up from germline, CDR1 is SGHRS and CDR2 is YFSETQ. V was pared by 0 bases and J by 2 bases, with 14 bases between. CDR3 amino acids: CASSLGWGQPQETQYF. The CDR3 nucleotides are TGCGCCAGCAGCTTGGGGTGGGGACAACCACAAGAGACCCAGTACTTC.

The chain combines TRBV5-6 with TRBJ1-4; D is unresolved. The CDR3 is made up of 15 amino acids. Trimming stripped 5 bases from V and 0 bases from J, with 11 bases between. Germline loops: CDR1 SGHDT, CDR2 YYEEEE. The CDR3: CASSLTFPTNEKLFF. CDR3 coding DNA: TGTGCCAGCAGTTTGACCTTTCCAACTAATGAAAAACTGTTTTTT.

The V call is TRBV7-3, the J call TRBJ2-3; the D is unclear. Germline CDR1 reads SGHTA; CDR2 reads FQGTGA. CDR3 length: 13 amino acids. The V end was cut by 6 bases, the J end by 6 bases, with 13 bases between. The CDR3 spells CASSRQTSDTQYF. DNA for the CDR3: TGTGCCAGCAGTCGACAAACAAGCGATACGCAGTATTTT.

The J gene is TRBJ2-7, the V gene TRBV7-2; TRBD1 matches 7 bases. This CDR3 has 13 residues. Looked up from germline, CDR1 is SGHTA and CDR2 is FQGNSA. V trimming: 1 base; J trimming: 6 bases; junction bases outside the gene matches: 3. CDR3 amino acids: CASSLGGQFEQYF. Written as DNA, the CDR3 is TGTGCCAGCAGCTTAGGGGGACAGTTCGAGCAGTACTTC.

This clone was found once. The gene calls are TRBV10-1 and TRBJ2-2; TRBD1 matches at 7 bases. The CDR3 contains 15 residues. Unmatched junction bases numbered 13, after V lost 11 bases and J lost 4 bases. Looked up from germline, CDR1 is WNHNN and CDR2 is SYGVQD (reference sequence). The CDR3 nucleotides are TGCGCCCCCAGGCGAAACAGGGGATGCACCGGGGAGCTGTTTTTT. As protein: CAPRRNRGCTGELFF.

The chain's CDR3 is CASSLGRGNTEAFF. The CDR3 nucleotides read TGTGCCAGCAGTTTGGGCAGGGGGAACACTGAAGCTTTCTTT. The V and J genes are TRBV6-5 and TRBJ1-1; weak D call: TRBD1 (6 bases). V was shortened by 4 bases and J by 1 base, with 10 bases between the two germline ends. There are 14 residues in the CDR3. CDR1 is MNHEY, CDR2 SVGAGI, per germline.

The V gene is TRBV19, the J gene TRBJ2-7, with 7 bases that match TRBD2. Germline CDR1 reads LNHDA; CDR2 reads SQIVND (reference sequence). This CDR3 contains 15 residues. V lost 3 bases and J lost 3; bases outside the gene matches: 8. The DNA of the CDR3 is TGTGCCAGTAGTATCGGTGCGCTAGCGGTCTACGAGCAGTACTTC. Translation gives CASSIGALAVYEQYF.

This chain uses TRBV5-1 with TRBJ1-1; weak D call: TRBD1 (5 bases). V gave up 4 bases and J gave up 3 bases, with 16 bases separating them. CDR3 length equals 15 residues. Germline CDR1 and CDR2: SGHRS and YFSETQ. The DNA of the CDR3 is TGCGCCAGCAGCCTGCAGGGTTTAGGGGACACTGAAGCTTTCTTT. Its protein is CASSLQGLGDTEAFF.

CDR3: CASTDRAYTGELFF. The CDR3 nucleotides are TGTGCCAGCACCGACAGGGCATACACCGGGGAGCTGTTTTTT. This rearrangement joins TRBV7-2 to TRBJ2-2, with TRBD1 identical over 7 bases. The CDR3 has 14 residues. Unmatched junction bases numbered 5, after V lost 7 bases and J lost 3 bases. Looked up from germline, CDR1 is SGHTA and CDR2 is FQGNSA.

This clone was picked up one time. The chain combines TRBV28 with TRBJ2-1; 14 bases line up with TRBD2. Germline V CDR1 and CDR2: MDHEN, SYDVKM. The V gene end was trimmed by 2 bases and the J gene end by 8 bases; junction bases not matched to a gene: 23. This CDR3 spans 22 amino acids. The CDR3 DNA reads TGTGCCAGCAGTTTACGAAGCTGGCGGGCAGGGGGCGGGACTAGCGGGAGACATGAGCAGTTCTTC. Amino acid sequence: CASSLRSWRAGGGTSGRHEQFF.

This clone was seen just once. The gene calls are TRBV10-2 and TRBJ1-5; 12 positions match TRBD1. The germline gives CDR1 WSHSY, CDR2 SAAADI. With 6 bases clipped from V and 5 bases from J, the junction kept 2 bases outside the gene matches. The CDR3 runs to 14 residues. The CDR3 DNA sequence: TGCGCCAGCAGGGGGACAGGGGGCTATCAGCCCCAGCATTTT. Protein: CASRGTGGYQPQHF.

This chain connects TRBV29-1 to TRBJ2-5; TRBD1 might be the D (6 bases). The CDR3 sequence is 12 residues long. The germline V gene encodes CDR1 SQVTM and CDR2 ANQGSEA. Trimming removed 7 bases at V and 1 base at J, with 10 bases between. CDR3 protein: CSARTAQETQYF. The CDR3 DNA follows: TGCAGCGCCCGGACAGCCCAAGAGACCCAGTACTTC.

The chain links TRBV11-3 to TRBJ2-1, with D possibly matching TRBD2 (6 bases). Germline V CDR1 and CDR2: SGHNT, YENEEA. V lost 5 bases to trimming and J lost 2 bases, with 16 bases between them. This CDR3 has 16 amino acids. The CDR3 nucleotides read TGTGCCAGCAGCCGAGCGGGCGGAGCACCCTACAATGAGCAGTTCTTC. Its protein product is CASSRAGGAPYNEQFF.

V gene TRBV7-2 combines with J gene TRBJ2-1; D might be TRBD2 (5 bases). Trimming removed 5 bases at V and 3 bases at J, with 14 bases between. Germline V gene data show CDR1 as SGHTA and CDR2 as FQGNSA. The CDR3 is 15 residues long. CDR3 region: CASSHVAGVYNEQFF. The CDR3 DNA reads TGTGCCAGCAGCCACGTAGCCGGGGTCTACAATGAGCAGTTCTTC. The whole variable domain, remainder taken from reference TRBV7-2 and TRBJ2-1, is GAGVSQSPSNKVTEKGKDVELRCDPISGHTALYWYRQSLGQGLEFLIYFQGNSAPDKSGLPSDRFSAERTGGSVSTLTIQRTQQEDSAVYLCASSHVAGVYNEQFFGPGTRLTVL.